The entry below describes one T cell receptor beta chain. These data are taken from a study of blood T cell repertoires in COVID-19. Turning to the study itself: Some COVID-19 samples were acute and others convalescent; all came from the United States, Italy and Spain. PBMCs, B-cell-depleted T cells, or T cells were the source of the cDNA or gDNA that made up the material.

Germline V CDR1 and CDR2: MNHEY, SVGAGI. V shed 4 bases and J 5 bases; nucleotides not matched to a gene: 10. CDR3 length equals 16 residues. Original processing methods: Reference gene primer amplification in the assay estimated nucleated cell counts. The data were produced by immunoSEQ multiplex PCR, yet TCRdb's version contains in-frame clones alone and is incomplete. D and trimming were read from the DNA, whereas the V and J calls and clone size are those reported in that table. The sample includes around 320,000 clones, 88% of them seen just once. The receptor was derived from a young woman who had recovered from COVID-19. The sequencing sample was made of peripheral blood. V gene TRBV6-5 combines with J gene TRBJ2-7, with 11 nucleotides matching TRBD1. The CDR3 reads CASSFPGQGGSDEQYF. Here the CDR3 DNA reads TGTGCCAGCAGTTTCCCGGGACAGGGGGGATCGGACGAGCAGTACTTC.